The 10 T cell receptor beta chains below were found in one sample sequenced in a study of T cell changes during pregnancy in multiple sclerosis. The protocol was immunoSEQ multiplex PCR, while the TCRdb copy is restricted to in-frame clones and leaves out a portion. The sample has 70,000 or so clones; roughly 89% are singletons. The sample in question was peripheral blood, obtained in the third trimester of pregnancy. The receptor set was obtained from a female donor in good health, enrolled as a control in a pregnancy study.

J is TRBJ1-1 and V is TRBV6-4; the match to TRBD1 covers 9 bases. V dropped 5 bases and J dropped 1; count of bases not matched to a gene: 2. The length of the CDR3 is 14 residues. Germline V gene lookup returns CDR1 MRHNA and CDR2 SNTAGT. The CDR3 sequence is CASSTGGENTEAFF. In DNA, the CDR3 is TGTGCCAGCAGTACAGGGGGCGAGAACACTGAAGCTTTCTTT.

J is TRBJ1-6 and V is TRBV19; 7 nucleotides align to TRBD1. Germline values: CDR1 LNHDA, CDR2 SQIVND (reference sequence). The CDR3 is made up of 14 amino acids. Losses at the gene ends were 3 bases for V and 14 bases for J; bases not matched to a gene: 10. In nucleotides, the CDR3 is TGTGCCAGTAGTATGCGACAGGGTCCCCGTACCCTCCACTTT. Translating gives CASSMRQGPRTLHF.

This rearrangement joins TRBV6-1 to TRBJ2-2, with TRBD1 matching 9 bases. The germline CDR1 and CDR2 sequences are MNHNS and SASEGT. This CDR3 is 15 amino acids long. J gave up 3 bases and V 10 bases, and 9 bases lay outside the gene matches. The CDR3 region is CATSGGQGDTGELFF. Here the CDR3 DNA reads TGTGCCACCTCAGGGGGACAGGGTGACACCGGGGAGCTGTTTTTT.

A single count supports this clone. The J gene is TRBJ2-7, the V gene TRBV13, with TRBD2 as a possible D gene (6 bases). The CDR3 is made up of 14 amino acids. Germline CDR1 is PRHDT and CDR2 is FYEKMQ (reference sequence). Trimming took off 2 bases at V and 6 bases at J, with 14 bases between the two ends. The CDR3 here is CASSLRSSVGEQYF. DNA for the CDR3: TGTGCCAGCAGCTTAAGGTCTAGCGTGGGCGAGCAGTACTTC.

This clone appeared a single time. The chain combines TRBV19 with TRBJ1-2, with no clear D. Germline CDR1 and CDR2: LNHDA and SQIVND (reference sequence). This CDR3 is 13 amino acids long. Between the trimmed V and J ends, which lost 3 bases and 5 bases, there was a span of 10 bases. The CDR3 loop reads CASSIRFPYGYTF. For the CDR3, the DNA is TGTGCCAGTAGTATTCGGTTTCCATATGGCTACACCTTC.

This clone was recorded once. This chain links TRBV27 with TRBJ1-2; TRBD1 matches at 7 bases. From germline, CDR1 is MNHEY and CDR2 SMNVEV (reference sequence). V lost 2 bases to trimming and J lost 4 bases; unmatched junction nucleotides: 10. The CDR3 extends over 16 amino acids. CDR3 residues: CASSLNADRVLYGYTF. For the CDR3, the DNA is TGTGCCAGCAGTTTAAACGCAGACAGGGTACTCTATGGCTACACCTTC.

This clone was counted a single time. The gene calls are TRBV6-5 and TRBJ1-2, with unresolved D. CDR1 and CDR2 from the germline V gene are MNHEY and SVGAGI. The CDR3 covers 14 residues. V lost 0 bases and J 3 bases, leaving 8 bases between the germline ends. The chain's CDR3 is CASSYSAGDYGYTF. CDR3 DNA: TGTGCCAGCAGTTACTCCGCGGGCGACTATGGCTACACCTTC.

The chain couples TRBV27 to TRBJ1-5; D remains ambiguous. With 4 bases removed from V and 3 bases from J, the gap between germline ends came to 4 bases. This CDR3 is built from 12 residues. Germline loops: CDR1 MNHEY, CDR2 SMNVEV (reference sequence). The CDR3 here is CASSSFNQPQHF. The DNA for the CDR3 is TGTGCCAGCAGTTCCTTCAATCAGCCCCAGCATTTT.

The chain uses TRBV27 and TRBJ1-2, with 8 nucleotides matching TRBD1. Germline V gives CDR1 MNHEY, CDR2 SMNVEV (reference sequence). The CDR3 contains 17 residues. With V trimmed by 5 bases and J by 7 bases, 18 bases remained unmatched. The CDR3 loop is CASSPTTGLQGAVGYTF. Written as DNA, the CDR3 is TGTGCCAGCAGTCCCACCACAGGTCTCCAGGGGGCCGTTGGCTACACCTTC.

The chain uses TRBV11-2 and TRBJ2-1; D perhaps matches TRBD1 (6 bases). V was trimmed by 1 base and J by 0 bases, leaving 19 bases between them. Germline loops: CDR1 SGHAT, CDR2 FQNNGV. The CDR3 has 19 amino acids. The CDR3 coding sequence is TGTGCCAGCAGCTTAGCCGGTGTAACAGGGATTAGCTCCTACAATGAGCAGTTCTTC. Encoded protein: CASSLAGVTGISSYNEQFF. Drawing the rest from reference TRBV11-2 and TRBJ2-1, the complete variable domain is EAGVAQSPRYKIIEKRQSVAFWCNPISGHATLYWYQQILGQGPKLLIQFQNNGVVDDSQLPKDRFSAERLKGVDSTLKIQPAKLEDSAVYLCASSLAGVTGISSYNEQFFGPGTRLTVL.